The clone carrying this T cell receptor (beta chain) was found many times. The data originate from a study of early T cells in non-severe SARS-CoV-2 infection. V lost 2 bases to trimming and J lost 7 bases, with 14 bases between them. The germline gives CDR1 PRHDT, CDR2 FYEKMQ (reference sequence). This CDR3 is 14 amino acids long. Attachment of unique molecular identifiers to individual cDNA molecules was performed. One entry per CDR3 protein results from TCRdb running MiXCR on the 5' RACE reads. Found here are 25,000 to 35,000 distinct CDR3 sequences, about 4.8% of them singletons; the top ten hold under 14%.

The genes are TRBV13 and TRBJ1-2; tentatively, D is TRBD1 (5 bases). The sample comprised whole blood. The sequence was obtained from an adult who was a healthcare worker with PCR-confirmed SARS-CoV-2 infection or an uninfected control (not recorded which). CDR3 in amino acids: CASSLWSRARGYTF. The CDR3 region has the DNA TGTGCCAGCAGCTTATGGTCCAGGGCACGTGGCTACACCTTC.